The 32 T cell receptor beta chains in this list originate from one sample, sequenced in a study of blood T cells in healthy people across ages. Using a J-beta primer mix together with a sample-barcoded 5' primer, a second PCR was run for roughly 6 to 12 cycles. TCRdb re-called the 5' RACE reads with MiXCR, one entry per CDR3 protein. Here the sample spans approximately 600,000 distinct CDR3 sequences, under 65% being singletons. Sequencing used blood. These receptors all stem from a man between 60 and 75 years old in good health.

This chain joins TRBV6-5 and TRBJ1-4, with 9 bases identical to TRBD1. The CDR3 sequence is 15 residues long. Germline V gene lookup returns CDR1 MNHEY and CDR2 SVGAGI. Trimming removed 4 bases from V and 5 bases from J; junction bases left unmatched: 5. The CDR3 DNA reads TGTGCCAGCAGTTGGGGACAGGGTAAAAATGAAAAACTGTTTTTT. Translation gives CASSWGQGKNEKLFF.

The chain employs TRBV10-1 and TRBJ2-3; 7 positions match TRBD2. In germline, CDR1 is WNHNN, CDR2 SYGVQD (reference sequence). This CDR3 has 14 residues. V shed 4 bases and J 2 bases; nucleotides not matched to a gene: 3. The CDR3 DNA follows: TGCGCCAGCAGTGCGGCGGGGGACACAGATACGCAGTATTTT. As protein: CASSAAGDTDTQYF.

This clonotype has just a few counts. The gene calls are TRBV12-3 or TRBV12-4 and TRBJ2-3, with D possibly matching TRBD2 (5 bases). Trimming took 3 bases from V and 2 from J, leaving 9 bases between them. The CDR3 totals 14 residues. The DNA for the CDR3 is TGTGCCAGCAGTTTGACTACACCCACAGATACGCAGTATTTT. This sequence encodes CASSLTTPTDTQYF.

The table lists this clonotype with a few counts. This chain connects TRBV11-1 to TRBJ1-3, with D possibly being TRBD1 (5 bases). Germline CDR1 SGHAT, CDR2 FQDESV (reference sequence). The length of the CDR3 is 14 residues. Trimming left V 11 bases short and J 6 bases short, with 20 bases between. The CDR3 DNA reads TGTGCCTCCCGGAGAAGGGACCCTGAAAACACCATATATTTT. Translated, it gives CASRRRDPENTIYF. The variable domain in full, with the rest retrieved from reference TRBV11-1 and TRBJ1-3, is EAEVAQSPRYKITEKSQAVAFWCDPISGHATLYWYRQILGQGPELLVQFQDESVVDDSQLPKDRFSAERLKGVDSTLKIQPAELGDSAMYLCASRRRDPENTIYFGEGSWLTVV.

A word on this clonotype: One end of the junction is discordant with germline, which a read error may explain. CDR3 coding DNA: TGTGCCAGCAGTCAAGGAGGGAGCGGGGGATACGAGCAGTACTTC. It specifies CASSQGGSGGYEQYF. This chain connects TRBV3-1 to TRBJ2-5; TRBD2 matches at 8 bases. The J call is in doubt because the DNA end fits TRBJ2-7 better. CDR3 length equals 15 residues. Per germline, CDR1 LGHDT and CDR2 YNNKEL (reference sequence).

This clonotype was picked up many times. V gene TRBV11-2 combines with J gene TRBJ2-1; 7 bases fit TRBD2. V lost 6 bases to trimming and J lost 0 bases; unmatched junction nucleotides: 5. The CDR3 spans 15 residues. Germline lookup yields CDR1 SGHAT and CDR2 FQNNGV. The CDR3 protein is CASRSGLSSYNEQFF. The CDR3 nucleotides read TGTGCCAGCAGGTCGGGACTAAGCTCCTACAATGAGCAGTTCTTC. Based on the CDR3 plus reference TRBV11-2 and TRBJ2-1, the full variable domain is EAGVAQSPRYKIIEKRQSVAFWCNPISGHATLYWYQQILGQGPKLLIQFQNNGVVDDSQLPKDRFSAERLKGVDSTLKIQPAKLEDSAVYLCASRSGLSSYNEQFFGPGTRLTVL.

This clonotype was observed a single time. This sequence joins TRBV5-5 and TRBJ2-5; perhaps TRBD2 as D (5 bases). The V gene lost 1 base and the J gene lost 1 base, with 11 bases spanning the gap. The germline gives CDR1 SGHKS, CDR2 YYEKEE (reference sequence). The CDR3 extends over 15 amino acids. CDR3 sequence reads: CASSLSWEIQETQYF. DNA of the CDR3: TGTGCCAGCAGCTTGAGTTGGGAGATCCAAGAGACCCAGTACTTC.

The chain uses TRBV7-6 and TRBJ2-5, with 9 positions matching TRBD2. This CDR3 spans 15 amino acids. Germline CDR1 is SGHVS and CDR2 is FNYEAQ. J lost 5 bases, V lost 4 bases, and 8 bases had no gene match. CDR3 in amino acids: CASSWSGGTAETQYF. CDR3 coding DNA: TGTGCCAGCAGCTGGAGCGGGGGGACAGCTGAGACCCAGTACTTC.

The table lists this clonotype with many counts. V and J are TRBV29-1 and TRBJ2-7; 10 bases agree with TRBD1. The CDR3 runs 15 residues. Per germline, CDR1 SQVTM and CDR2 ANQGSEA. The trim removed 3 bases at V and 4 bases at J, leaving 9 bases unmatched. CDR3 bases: TGCAGCGTTGATAATCCGGGACAGGGGATTTACGAGCAGTACTTC. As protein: CSVDNPGQGIYEQYF.

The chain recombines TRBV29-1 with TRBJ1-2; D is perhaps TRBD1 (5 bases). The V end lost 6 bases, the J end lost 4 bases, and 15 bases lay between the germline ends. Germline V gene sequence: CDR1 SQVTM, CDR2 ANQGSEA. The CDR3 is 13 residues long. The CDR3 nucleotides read TGCAGCGTAGACGGAGAGGGGAGCTATGGCTACACCTTC. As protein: CSVDGEGSYGYTF.

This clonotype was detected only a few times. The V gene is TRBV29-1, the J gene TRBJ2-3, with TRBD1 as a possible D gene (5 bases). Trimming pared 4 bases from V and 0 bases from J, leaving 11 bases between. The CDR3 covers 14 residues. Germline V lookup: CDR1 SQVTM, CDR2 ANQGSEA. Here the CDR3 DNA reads TGCAGCGTTGTAAAGGGGATGAGCACAGATACGCAGTATTTT. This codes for CSVVKGMSTDTQYF.

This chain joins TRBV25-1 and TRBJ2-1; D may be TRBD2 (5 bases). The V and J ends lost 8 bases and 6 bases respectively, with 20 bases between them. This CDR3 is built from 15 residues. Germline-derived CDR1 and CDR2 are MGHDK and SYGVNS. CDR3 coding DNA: TGTGCCAGCGGCCTCGGGCTAGCTGCCTCCAATGAGCAGTTCTTC. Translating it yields CASGLGLAASNEQFF.

CDR3: CSATTGTSGYTDTQYF. The DNA for the CDR3 is TGCAGTGCCACAACCGGGACTAGCGGATACACAGATACGCAGTATTTT. This chain uses TRBV20-1 with TRBJ2-3, with 11 bases matching TRBD2. Germline trimming cut 6 bases from V and 2 bases from J; bases unmatched to any gene: 10. The CDR3 loop spans 16 amino acids. Germline V gene sequence: CDR1 DFQATT, CDR2 SNEGSKA (reference sequence).

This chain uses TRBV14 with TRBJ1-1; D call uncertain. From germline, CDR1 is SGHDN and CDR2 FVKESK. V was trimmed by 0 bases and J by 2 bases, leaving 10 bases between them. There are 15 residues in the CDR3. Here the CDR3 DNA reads TGTGCCAGCAGCCAAGAAAACACGGGAAACACTGAAGCTTTCTTT. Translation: CASSQENTGNTEAFF.

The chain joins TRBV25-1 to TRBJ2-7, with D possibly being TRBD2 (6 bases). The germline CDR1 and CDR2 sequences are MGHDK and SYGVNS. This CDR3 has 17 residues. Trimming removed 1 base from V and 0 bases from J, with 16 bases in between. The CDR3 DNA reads TGTGCCAGCAGTGAATCCCCTTCGCGGGGCGGCTCCTACGAGCAGTACTTC. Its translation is CASSESPSRGGSYEQYF.

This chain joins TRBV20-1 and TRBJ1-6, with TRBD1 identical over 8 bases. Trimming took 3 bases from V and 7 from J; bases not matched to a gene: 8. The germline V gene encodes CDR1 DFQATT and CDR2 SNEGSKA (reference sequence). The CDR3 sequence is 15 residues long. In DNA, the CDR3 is TGCAGTGCTAGGGACAGGGCCGGGGAAAATTCACCCCTCCACTTT. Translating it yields CSARDRAGENSPLHF.

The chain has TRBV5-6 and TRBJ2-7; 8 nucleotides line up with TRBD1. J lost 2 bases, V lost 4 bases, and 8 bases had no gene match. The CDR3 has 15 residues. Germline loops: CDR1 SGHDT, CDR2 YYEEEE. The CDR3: CASSARDRLTYEQYF. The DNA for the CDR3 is TGTGCCAGCAGCGCTCGGGACAGGTTAACCTACGAGCAGTACTTC.

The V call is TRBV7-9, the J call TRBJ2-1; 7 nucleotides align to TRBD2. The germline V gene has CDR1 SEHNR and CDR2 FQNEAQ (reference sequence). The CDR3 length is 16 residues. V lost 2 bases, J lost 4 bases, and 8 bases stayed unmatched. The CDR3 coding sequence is TGTGCCAGCAGCTTAAGTCGGACCGGGGGGTACAATGAGCAGTTCTTC. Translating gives CASSLSRTGGYNEQFF. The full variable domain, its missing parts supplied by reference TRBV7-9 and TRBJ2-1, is DTGVSQNPRHKITKRGQNVTFRCDPISEHNRLYWYRQTLGQGPEFLTYFQNEAQLEKSRLLSDRFSAERPKGSFSTLEIQRTEQGDSAMYLCASSLSRTGGYNEQFFGPGTRLTVL.

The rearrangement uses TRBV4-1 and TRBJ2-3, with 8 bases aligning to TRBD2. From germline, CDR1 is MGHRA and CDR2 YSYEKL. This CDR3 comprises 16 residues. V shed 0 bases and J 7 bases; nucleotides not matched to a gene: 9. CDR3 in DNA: TGCGCCAGCAGCCAAGACCAACGGGGGGGCCAAAATACGCAGTATTTT. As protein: CASSQDQRGGQNTQYF.

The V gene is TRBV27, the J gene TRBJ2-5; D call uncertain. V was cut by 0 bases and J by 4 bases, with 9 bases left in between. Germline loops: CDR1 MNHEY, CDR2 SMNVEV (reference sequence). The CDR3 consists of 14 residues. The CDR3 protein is CASSLSWFGETQYF. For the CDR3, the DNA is TGTGCCAGCAGTTTATCCTGGTTTGGAGAGACCCAGTACTTC.

CDR3 residues: CSVSTGGVETQYF. The CDR3 DNA reads as TGCAGCGTCAGCACAGGGGGTGTAGAGACCCAGTACTTC. The chain is built from TRBV29-1 and TRBJ2-5; 8 bases are a match to TRBD1. Trimming at V came to 6 bases and at J to 4 bases, leaving 7 bases not matched to a gene. Germline V gene data show CDR1 as SQVTM and CDR2 as ANQGSEA. CDR3 length equals 13 residues.

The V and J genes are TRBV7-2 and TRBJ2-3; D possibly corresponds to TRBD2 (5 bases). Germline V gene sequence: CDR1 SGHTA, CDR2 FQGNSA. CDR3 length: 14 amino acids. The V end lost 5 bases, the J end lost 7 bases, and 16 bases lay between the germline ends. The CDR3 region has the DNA TGTGCCAGCAGCCCGTCGTGGGCTAGCAATACGCAGTATTTT. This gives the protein CASSPSWASNTQYF.

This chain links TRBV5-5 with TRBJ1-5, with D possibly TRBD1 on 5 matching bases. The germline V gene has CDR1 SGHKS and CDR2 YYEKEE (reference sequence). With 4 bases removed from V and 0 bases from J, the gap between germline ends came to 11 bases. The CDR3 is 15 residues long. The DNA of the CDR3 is TGTGCCAGCAGCGTGGGACCCTATAGCAATCAGCCCCAGCATTTT. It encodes CASSVGPYSNQPQHF. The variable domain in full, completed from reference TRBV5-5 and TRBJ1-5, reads DAGVTQSPTHLIKTRGQQVTLRCSPISGHKSVSWYQQVLGQGPQFIFQYYEKEERGRGNFPDRFSARQFPNYSSELNVNALLLGDSALYLCASSVGPYSNQPQHFGDGTRLSIL.

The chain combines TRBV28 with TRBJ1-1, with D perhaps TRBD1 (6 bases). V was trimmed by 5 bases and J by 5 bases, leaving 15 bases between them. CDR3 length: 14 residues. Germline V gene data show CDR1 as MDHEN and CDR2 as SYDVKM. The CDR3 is CASSPPTQGTEAFF. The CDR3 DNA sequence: TGTGCCAGCAGTCCGCCAACTCAGGGGACTGAAGCTTTCTTT.

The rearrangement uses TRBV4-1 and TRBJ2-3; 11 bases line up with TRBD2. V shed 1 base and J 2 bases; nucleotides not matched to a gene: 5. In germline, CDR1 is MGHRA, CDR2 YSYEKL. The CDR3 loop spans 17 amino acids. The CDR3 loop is CASSQVGLAGHTDTQYF. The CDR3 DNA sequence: TGCGCCAGCAGCCAAGTCGGACTAGCGGGCCACACAGATACGCAGTATTTT.

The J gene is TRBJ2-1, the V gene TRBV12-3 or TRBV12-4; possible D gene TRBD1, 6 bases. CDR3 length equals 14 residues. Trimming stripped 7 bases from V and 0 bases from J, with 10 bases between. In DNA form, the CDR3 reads TGTGCCAGCAAACAGGGAGTCTCCTACAATGAGCAGTTCTTC. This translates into CASKQGVSYNEQFF.

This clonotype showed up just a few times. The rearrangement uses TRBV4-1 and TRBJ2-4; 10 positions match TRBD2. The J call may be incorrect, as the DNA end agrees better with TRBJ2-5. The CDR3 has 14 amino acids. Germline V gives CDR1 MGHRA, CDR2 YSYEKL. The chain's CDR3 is CASSPTSGVGTQYF. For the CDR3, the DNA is TGCGCCAGCAGCCCAACTAGCGGGGTCGGGACCCAGTACTTC.

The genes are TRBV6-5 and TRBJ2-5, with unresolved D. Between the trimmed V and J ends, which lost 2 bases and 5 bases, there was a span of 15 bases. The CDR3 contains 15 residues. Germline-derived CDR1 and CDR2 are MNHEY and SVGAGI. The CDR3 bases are TGTGCCAGCAGTTACGGGGTGCTAGGCTCCGAGACCCAGTACTTC. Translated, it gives CASSYGVLGSETQYF.

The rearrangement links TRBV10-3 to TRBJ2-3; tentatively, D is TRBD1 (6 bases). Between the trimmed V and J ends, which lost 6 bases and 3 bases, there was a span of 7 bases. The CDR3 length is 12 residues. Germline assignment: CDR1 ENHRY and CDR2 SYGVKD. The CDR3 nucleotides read TGTGCCATCAGGACAGGTACAGATACGCAGTATTTT. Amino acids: CAIRTGTDTQYF.

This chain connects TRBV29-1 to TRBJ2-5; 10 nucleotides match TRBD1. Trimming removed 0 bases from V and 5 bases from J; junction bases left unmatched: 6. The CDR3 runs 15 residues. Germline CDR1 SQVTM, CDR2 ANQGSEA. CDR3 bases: TGCAGCGTTGAAGATCGGGACAGGGGAGGGGAGACCCAGTACTTC. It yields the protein CSVEDRDRGGETQYF.

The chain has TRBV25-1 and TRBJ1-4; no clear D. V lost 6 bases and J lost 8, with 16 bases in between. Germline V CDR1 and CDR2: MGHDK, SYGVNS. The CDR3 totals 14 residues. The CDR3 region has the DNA TGTGCCAGCAGGGACGCACGGAATAAGGAAAAACTGTTTTTT. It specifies CASRDARNKEKLFF.

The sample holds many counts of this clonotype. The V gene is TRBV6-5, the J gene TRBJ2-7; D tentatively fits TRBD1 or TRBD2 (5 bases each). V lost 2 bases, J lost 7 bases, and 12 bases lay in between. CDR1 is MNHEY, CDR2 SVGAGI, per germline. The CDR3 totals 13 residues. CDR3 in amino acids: CASSYNRPGEQYF. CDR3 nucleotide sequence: TGTGCCAGCAGTTACAACAGGCCGGGGGAGCAGTACTTC.